This record concerns one T cell receptor (beta chain) sequence. The data were taken from a study of T cell changes during pregnancy in multiple sclerosis. Profiling relied on immunoSEQ multiplex PCR, and the TCRdb table lists in-frame clones only, not all of them. The sample consists of about 30,000 clones, 90% of them appearing once. V shed 0 bases and J shed 2 bases, with 12 bases lying between them. Germline lookup yields CDR1 SGHKS and CDR2 YYEKEE (reference sequence). CDR3 size: 16 residues. The origin of this receptor is a female donor in good health, enrolled as a control in a pregnancy study. Material: CD4+ T cells from peripheral blood mononuclear cells, obtained in the second trimester of pregnancy. The V gene is TRBV5-5, the J gene TRBJ1-5, with D perhaps TRBD1 (5 bases). The CDR3 DNA sequence: TGTGCCAGCAGCTTGGGGTCAGGGAGGGGCAATCAGCCCCAGCATTTT. This sequence encodes CASSLGSGRGNQPQHF.